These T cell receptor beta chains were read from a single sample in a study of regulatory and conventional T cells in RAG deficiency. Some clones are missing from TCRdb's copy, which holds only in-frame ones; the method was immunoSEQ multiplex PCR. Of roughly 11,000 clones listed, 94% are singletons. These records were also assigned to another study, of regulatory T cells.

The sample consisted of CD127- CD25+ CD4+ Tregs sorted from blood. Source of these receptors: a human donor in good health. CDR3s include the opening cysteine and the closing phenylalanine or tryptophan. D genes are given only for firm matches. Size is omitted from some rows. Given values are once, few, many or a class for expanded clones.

CASSPQGRRDYGYTF	TGTGCCAGCTCCCCTCAAGGCAGGCGGGACTATGGCTACACCTTC	NA	TRBV18	NA	TRBJ1-2
CAWRKPNQPQHF	TGTGCCTGGAGGAAGCCGAATCAGCCCCAGCATTTT	NA	TRBV30	NA	TRBJ1-5
CASSLGTANTGELFF	TGTGCCAGCAGCCTTGGGACAGCGAACACCGGGGAGCTGTTTTTT	NA	TRBV13	TRBD1	TRBJ2-2
CASRDGNQPQHF	TGCGCCAGCCGGGATGGCAATCAGCCCCAGCATTTT	NA	TRBV10-2	NA	TRBJ1-5
CASSRQGQGYEQYF	TGTGCCAGTAGCCGACAAGGACAGGGCTACGAGCAGTACTTC	once	TRBV19	TRBD1	TRBJ2-7
CASSISDTQYF	TGTGCCAGCAGCATCTCAGATACGCAGTATTTT	NA	TRBV9	NA	TRBJ2-3
CASSRGQGRENYGYTF	TGTGCCAGTAGTAGAGGTCAGGGGAGGGAGAACTATGGCTACACCTTC	once	TRBV19	NA	TRBJ1-2
CASMKLAGGEQFF	TGTGCCAGCATGAAGCTAGCGGGGGGTGAGCAGTTCTTC	NA	TRBV6-6	TRBD2	TRBJ2-1
CAIRGRGVGETQYF	TGTGCCATCCGGGGGAGGGGAGTTGGAGAGACCCAGTACTTC	NA	TRBV6-6	TRBD2	TRBJ2-5
CASSARAKNIQYF	TGTGCCAGTAGTGCCAGAGCCAAAAACATTCAGTACTTC	NA	TRBV19	NA	TRBJ2-4
CASRTWTGTEAFF	TGTGCCAGCAGGACCTGGACAGGAACTGAAGCTTTCTTT	once	TRBV2	TRBD1	TRBJ1-1
CASSVDRNYGYTF	TGCGCCAGCAGCGTAGACAGGAACTATGGCTACACCTTC	NA	TRBV9	NA	TRBJ1-2
CASSVGWGGNQPQHF	TGTGCCAGCAGCGTTGGTTGGGGCGGCAATCAGCCCCAGCATTTT	NA	TRBV9	NA	TRBJ1-5
CASSARKNIQYF	TGTGCCAGTAGTGCCAGAAAAAACATTCAGTACTTC	NA	TRBV19	NA	TRBJ2-4
CASSSLAKNIQYF	TGCGCCAGCAGCTCCCTAGCCAAAAACATTCAGTACTTC	NA	TRBV5-1	NA	TRBJ2-4
CASSARRTGGRGTQYF	TGTGCCAGCAGTGCCCGACGGACAGGGGGCCGCGGTACGCAGTATTTT	NA	TRBV6-1	TRBD1	TRBJ2-3
CASSTGTSGGWYEQYF	TGTGCCAGCAGCACCGGGACTAGCGGGGGATGGTACGAGCAGTACTTC	NA	TRBV7-9	TRBD2	TRBJ2-7
CASSYDSDGLPYEQYF	TGTGCCAGCAGTTACGATAGCGATGGCCTACCCTACGAGCAGTACTTC	NA	TRBV6-5	NA	TRBJ2-7
CASSLARGSSYGYTF	TGCGCCAGCAGCTTGGCCAGGGGCTCCTCCTATGGCTACACCTTC	once	TRBV5-1	NA	TRBJ1-2
CASSPSGGASGELFF	TGTGCCAGCAGCCCTAGCGGGGGGGCCTCAGGGGAGCTGTTTTTT	NA	TRBV11-3	TRBD2	TRBJ2-2
CASSLEGGLKKTQYF	TGCGCCAGCAGCTTGGAAGGCGGGCTGAAAAAGACCCAGTACTTC	once	TRBV5-1	NA	TRBJ2-5
CASNSLGAEETQYF	TGTGCCAGCAATAGTTTAGGTGCGGAAGAGACCCAGTACTTC	NA	TRBV28	NA	TRBJ2-5
CAAGGARFSSEQFF	TGTGCCGCGGGGGGGGCGCGATTTAGTAGTGAGCAGTTCTTC	NA	TRBV19	TRBD2	TRBJ2-1
CASIPHQETQYF	TGTGCCAGCATCCCCCATCAAGAGACCCAGTACTTC	once	TRBV7-2	NA	TRBJ2-5
CASSFAGTGVLREQYF	TGTGCCAGCAGCTTCGCCGGGACAGGGGTTCTAAGGGAGCAGTACTTC	NA	TRBV27	TRBD1	TRBJ2-7
CASSQGPGGRGEQYF	TGTGCCAGCAGCCAAGGGCCAGGAGGACGCGGCGAGCAGTACTTC	NA	TRBV4-2	NA	TRBJ2-7
CASSYFGRNTEAFF	TGTGCCAGCAGTTACTTCGGTAGGAACACTGAAGCTTTCTTT	NA	TRBV6-5	NA	TRBJ1-1
CASSTGRPSQPQHF	TGTGCCAGTAGTACCGGAAGGCCTAGTCAGCCCCAGCATTTT	NA	TRBV19	NA	TRBJ1-5
CASSLGSASYEQYF	TGTGCCAGCAGCTTAGGGTCCGCGTCCTACGAGCAGTACTTC	NA	TRBV11-2	NA	TRBJ2-7
CASSLGFGTAPARKYF	TGTGCCAGCAGCTTAGGTTTCGGGACAGCCCCCGCGAGAAAGTACTTC	NA	TRBV7-2	TRBD1	TRBJ2-7
CASSLGRAPYGYTF	TGTGCCAGCAGCTTAGGCAGGGCACCCTATGGCTACACCTTC	NA	TRBV11-2	NA	TRBJ1-2
CASSPTGPPYNEQFF	TGTGCCAGCAGCCCGACAGGCCCCCCCTACAATGAGCAGTTCTTC	NA	TRBV6-1	NA	TRBJ2-1
CASSIGQGYEQYF	TGTGCCAGTAGTATAGGCCAGGGCTACGAGCAGTACTTC	once	TRBV19	NA	TRBJ2-7
CASSSNHRGSNGYTF	TGTGCCAGCAGTTCAAATCACAGGGGGTCAAATGGCTACACCTTC	NA	TRBV27	TRBD1	TRBJ1-2
CASSVTGGSLWQPQHF	TGTGCCAGTAGTGTGACAGGGGGCTCTCTGTGGCAGCCCCAGCATTTT	NA	TRBV19	TRBD1	TRBJ1-5
CASGLPGNQPQHF	TGTGCTAGTGGTTTACCAGGCAATCAGCCCCAGCATTTT	NA	TRBV12-5	NA	TRBJ1-5
CASSLVLAGTGELFF	TGCGCCAGCAGCTTGGTACTAGCGGGCACCGGGGAGCTGTTTTTT	few	TRBV5-1	TRBD2	TRBJ2-2
CASTGQGNSPLHF	TGTGCCAGCACCGGACAGGGGAATTCACCCCTCCACTTT	NA	TRBV9	TRBD1	TRBJ1-6
CASSNRQGETQYF	TGTGCCAGCAGCAACCGACAGGGGGAGACCCAGTACTTC	NA	TRBV9	TRBD1	TRBJ2-5
CASSLYSGGIEHTQYF	TGTGCCAGCAGCTTGTACAGCGGGGGGATTGAACATACGCAGTATTTT	NA	TRBV5-4	TRBD2	TRBJ2-3
CASRGTGTANEKLFF	TGTGCCAGTCGGGGAACAGGGACGGCTAATGAAAAACTGTTTTTT	NA	TRBV19	NA	TRBJ1-4
CASSPRAGVGETQYF	TGTGCCAGCAGCCCCCGTGCAGGGGTTGGAGAGACCCAGTACTTC	NA	TRBV4-2	NA	TRBJ2-5
CASKGARYNSPLHF	TGTGCCAGCAAGGGGGCCCGATATAATTCACCCCTCCACTTT	NA	TRBV18	TRBD1	TRBJ1-6
CASTPGDRVGNQPQHF	TGTGCCAGCACCCCAGGGGACAGGGTGGGCAATCAGCCCCAGCATTTT	NA	TRBV2	TRBD1	TRBJ1-5
CASSQIFGPRYTF	TGCGCCAGCAGCCAAATTTTTGGGCCCCGCTACACCTTC	NA	TRBV4-1	NA	TRBJ1-2
CASSPPRNRGLAGGVAKNIQYF	TGTGCCAGCTCACCACCGAGGAACAGGGGCCTAGCGGGGGGTGTTGCCAAAAACATTCAGTACTTC	NA	TRBV18	TRBD2	TRBJ2-4
CASSSLPEGLAGEQFF	TGTGCCAGCAGCTCCCTCCCCGAAGGACTAGCGGGGGAGCAGTTCTTC	NA	TRBV7-3	TRBD2	TRBJ2-1
CASSLTSGGPRNTGELFF	TGTGCCAGCAGCTTAACTAGCGGGGGCCCCCGGAACACCGGGGAGCTGTTTTTT	NA	TRBV7-3	TRBD2	TRBJ2-2
CASSLGGGGANTEAFF	TGTGCCAGCAGCTTAGGCGGGGGGGGCGCGAACACTGAAGCTTTCTTT	NA	TRBV7-2	NA	TRBJ1-1
CASSYLRSSYNEQFF	TGTGCCAGCAGTTACTTGAGGAGCTCCTACAATGAGCAGTTCTTC	NA	TRBV6-5	NA	TRBJ2-1
CASSHDRYNSPLHF	TGCGCCAGCAGCCACGACAGGTACAATTCACCCCTCCACTTT	NA	TRBV5-1	NA	TRBJ1-6
CSATSYEQYF	TGCAGTGCTACGTCGTACGAGCAGTACTTC	NA	TRBV20-1	NA	TRBJ2-7
CASSQQGASNYGYTF	TGTGCCAGCAGTCAACAGGGGGCTTCCAACTATGGCTACACCTTC	NA	TRBV27	TRBD1	TRBJ1-2
CASSTRAGGRTDTQYF	TGTGCCAGCAGCACACGCGCCGGGGGTCGCACAGATACGCAGTATTTT	NA	TRBV11-2	NA	TRBJ2-3
CARSLGTTYEQYF	TGTGCCAGAAGCTTGGGGACAACCTACGAGCAGTACTTC	NA	TRBV5-3	NA	TRBJ2-7